These T cell receptor beta chains were read from a single sample in a study of T cell changes during pregnancy in multiple sclerosis. Assay: immunoSEQ multiplex PCR; the TCRdb copy retains only in-frame clones and omits some. The sample yields fewer than 90,000 clones, around 93% seen once. The material was peripheral blood, obtained in the third trimester of pregnancy. These receptors were taken from a female donor in good health, enrolled as a control in a pregnancy study. CDR3s include the opening cysteine and the closing phenylalanine or tryptophan. Fields, in order: clone size, J gene, D gene, V gene, CDR3 protein, CDR3 DNA. D genes are given only for firm matches. Size tells how often a clone was seen (once, few, many) or the class of an expanded clone, and some rows leave it out.

>few|TRBJ1-5|.|TRBV2
CASRRVSNQPQHF
TGTGCCAGCAGGAGGGTGAGCAATCAGCCCCAGCATTTT
>.|TRBJ2-1|.|TRBV19
CASRPGDRGTFNEQFF
TGTGCCAGTAGGCCTGGTGATAGGGGGACCTTCAATGAGCAGTTCTTC
>.|TRBJ2-5|TRBD2|TRBV5-4
CASSLGNSGSETQYF
TGTGCCAGCAGCTTGGGGAATAGCGGGAGCGAGACCCAGTACTTC
>.|TRBJ2-5|.|TRBV7-2
CASSLKPGREGETQYF
TGTGCCAGCAGCTTAAAGCCGGGTCGCGAGGGAGAGACCCAGTACTTC
>.|TRBJ1-2|TRBD1|TRBV5-6
CASSSDRGLNGYTF
TGTGCCAGCAGTTCGGACAGGGGATTAAATGGCTACACCTTC
>.|TRBJ1-4|.|TRBV5-1
CASSLLGGNEKLFF
TGCGCCAGCAGCTTGTTGGGCGGGAATGAAAAACTGTTTTTT
>.|TRBJ2-7|.|TRBV27
CASSQKPGREPYEQYF
TGTGCCAGCAGCCAGAAACCCGGGAGAGAACCCTACGAGCAGTACTTC
>.|TRBJ2-2|.|TRBV18
CASSPLAANTGELFF
TGTGCCAGCTCACCATTGGCCGCTAACACCGGGGAGCTGTTTTTT
>once|TRBJ1-3|.|TRBV2
CASSEAGAGSAGNTIYF
TGTGCCAGCAGTGAAGCGGGGGCAGGGTCGGCTGGAAACACCATATATTTT
>.|TRBJ1-5|TRBD1|TRBV4-1
CASSQGQGGNQPQHF
TGCGCCAGCAGCCAAGGACAGGGTGGCAATCAGCCCCAGCATTTT
>.|TRBJ2-4|TRBD1|TRBV28
CASSLRTGAKNIQYF
TGTGCCAGCAGTTTAAGGACAGGAGCCAAAAACATTCAGTACTTC
>.|TRBJ2-2|.|TRBV21-1
CASSKDGTSGRAWQRTGELFF
TGTGCCAGCAGCAAAGATGGGACTAGCGGGAGGGCGTGGCAGCGCACCGGGGAGCTGTTTTTT
>.|TRBJ1-5|.|TRBV19
CASKSPGVHQPQHF
TGTGCCAGTAAATCACCAGGGGTTCATCAGCCCCAGCATTTT
>.|TRBJ2-1|TRBD2|TRBV18
CASHTSGYYNEQFF
TGTGCCAGCCACACTAGCGGGTACTACAATGAGCAGTTCTTC
>.|TRBJ1-1|TRBD1|TRBV28
CASSPTGEATEAFF
TGTGCCAGCAGTCCCACAGGGGAGGCCACTGAAGCTTTCTTT
>.|TRBJ1-5|.|TRBV6-1
CASRSWGGNQPQHF
TGTGCCAGCAGGTCTTGGGGGGGGAATCAGCCCCAGCATTTT
>.|TRBJ2-5|.|TRBV4-1
CASSQPTRQETQYF
TGCGCCAGCAGCCAGCCGACGCGGCAAGAGACCCAGTACTTC
>.|TRBJ2-1|TRBD2|TRBV5-6
CASRTSGRRNNEQFF
TGTGCCAGTCGGACTAGCGGGAGGAGGAACAATGAGCAGTTCTTC
>.|TRBJ1-2|.|TRBV27
CASSFGENYGYTF
TGTGCCAGCAGTTTCGGGGAAAACTATGGCTACACCTTC
>.|TRBJ2-7|TRBD2|TRBV28
CASSLMGLVYEQYF
TGTGCCAGCAGTTTAATGGGACTAGTCTACGAGCAGTACTTC
>.|TRBJ2-5|.|TRBV29-1
CSGSPPGETQYF
TGCAGCGGTTCACCCCCGGGAGAGACCCAGTACTTC
>.|TRBJ2-3|.|TRBV30
CAWSGLGPTDTQYF
TGTGCCTGGAGCGGACTCGGGCCCACAGATACGCAGTATTTT
>.|TRBJ2-5|.|TRBV1
CTSSPNDREYQETQYF
TGCACCAGCAGCCCAAACGACAGGGAGTACCAAGAGACCCAGTACTTC
>.|TRBJ2-7|.|TRBV2
CASRWTSSRYEQYF
TGTGCCAGCAGATGGACTTCTAGCCGCTACGAGCAGTACTTC